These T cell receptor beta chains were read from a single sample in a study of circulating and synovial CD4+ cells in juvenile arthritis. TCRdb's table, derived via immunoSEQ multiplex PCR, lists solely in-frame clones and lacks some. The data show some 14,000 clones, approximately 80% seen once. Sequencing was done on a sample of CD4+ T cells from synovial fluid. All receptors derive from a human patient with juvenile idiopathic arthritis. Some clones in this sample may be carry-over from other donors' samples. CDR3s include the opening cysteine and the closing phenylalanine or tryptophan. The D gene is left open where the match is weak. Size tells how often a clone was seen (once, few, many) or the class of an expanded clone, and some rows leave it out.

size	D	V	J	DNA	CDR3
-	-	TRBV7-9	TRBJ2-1	TGTGCCAGCAGCATCACCCGGCAGGGATGGGATGAGCAGTTCTTC	CASSITRQGWDEQFF
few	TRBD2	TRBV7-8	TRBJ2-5	TGTGCCAGCAGCTTTGGGGAGGGATGGGGGGAGACCCAGTACTTC	CASSFGEGWGETQYF
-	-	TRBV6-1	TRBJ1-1	TGTGCCAGCAGTGACAACTTGAACACTGAAGCTTTCTTT	CASSDNLNTEAFF
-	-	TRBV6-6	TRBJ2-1	TGTGCCAGCAGCATAGGACAGCCTGAGCAGTTCTTC	CASSIGQPEQFF
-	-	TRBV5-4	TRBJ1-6	TGTGCCAGCAGCTTGGAGGCGGATTCACCCCTCCACTTT	CASSLEADSPLHF
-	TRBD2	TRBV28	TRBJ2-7	TGTGCCAGCAGTTCCGGACTAGCGGGGGGAGACGACGAGCAGTACTTC	CASSSGLAGGDDEQYF
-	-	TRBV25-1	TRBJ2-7	TGTGCCAGCAGTGAATACTCCCAAACGGGACACTACTTC	CASSEYSQTGHYF
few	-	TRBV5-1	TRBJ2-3	TGCGCCAGCAGCACGTACAGGTCCCCAGATACGCAGTATTTT	CASSTYRSPDTQYF
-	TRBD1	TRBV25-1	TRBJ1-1	TGTGCCAGCAGTTCTTTGGGACAGGGGGACACTGAAGCTTTCTTT	CASSSLGQGDTEAFF
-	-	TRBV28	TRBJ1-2	TGTGCCAGCAGTTACAGGGTTCAGATAGATGGCTACACCTTC	CASSYRVQIDGYTF
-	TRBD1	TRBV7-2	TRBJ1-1	TGTGCCAGCAGCTCGACAGGGGTTCGCACTGAAGCTTTCTTT	CASSSTGVRTEAFF
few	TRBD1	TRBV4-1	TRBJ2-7	TGCGCCAGCAGCAGTCGACAGGGCGATTACTCCTACGAGCAGTACTTC	CASSSRQGDYSYEQYF
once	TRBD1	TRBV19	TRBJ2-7	TGTGCCAGTAGTACCAGGACAGGGTGGTACTACGAGCAGTACTTC	CASSTRTGWYYEQYF
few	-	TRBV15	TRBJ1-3	TGTGCCACCAGCAGAGCACTGGGAGAGTGGACTGGAAACACCATATATTTT	CATSRALGEWTGNTIYF
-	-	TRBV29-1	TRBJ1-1	TGCAGCGGCATGGACAGCTTGAACACTGAAGCTTTCTTT	CSGMDSLNTEAFF
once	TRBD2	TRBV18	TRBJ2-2	TGTGCCAGCTCACTACTAGCGACGCACACCGGGGAGCTGTTTTTT	CASSLLATHTGELFF
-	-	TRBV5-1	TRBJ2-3	TGCGCCAGCAGCGGGAGCGGCACAGATACGCAGTATTTT	CASSGSGTDTQYF
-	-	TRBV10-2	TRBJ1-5	TGCGCCAGCAGGCTAGCAGGGGATAGCAATCAGCCCCAGCATTTT	CASRLAGDSNQPQHF
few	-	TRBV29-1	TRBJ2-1	TGCAGCGTTTCAGCGGTAATCGGGAATGAGCAGTTCTTC	CSVSAVIGNEQFF
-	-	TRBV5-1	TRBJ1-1	TGCGCCAGCTCGCCCGGGGTCCCTGGGACTGAAGCTTTCTTT	CASSPGVPGTEAFF
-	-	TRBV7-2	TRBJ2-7	TGTGCCAGCAGCTTTCGATTCACAGGGTCCGAGCAGTACTTC	CASSFRFTGSEQYF
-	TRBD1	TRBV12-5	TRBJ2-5	TGTGCTAGTGGTTTCCCAGGACAGGGAGGAGAGACCCAGTACTTC	CASGFPGQGGETQYF
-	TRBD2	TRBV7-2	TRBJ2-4	TGTGCCAGCAGCAAGACTAGCGGGGCTTTAGCCAAAAACATTCAGTACTTC	CASSKTSGALAKNIQYF
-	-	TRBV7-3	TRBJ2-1	TGTGCCAGCAGCCCGGGGTCCTACAATGAGCAGTTCTTC	CASSPGSYNEQFF
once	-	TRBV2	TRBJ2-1	TGTGCCAGCAGTTTCAGGGGTCCCCTCTCCTACAATGAGCAGTTCTTC	CASSFRGPLSYNEQFF
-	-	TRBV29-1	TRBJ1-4	TGCAGCGTGGGGGAGGGGGGAAAACTGTTTTTT	CSVGEGGKLFF
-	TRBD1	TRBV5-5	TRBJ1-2	TGTGCCAGCAGCTTGGCCTTGGACAGGGGGCGTCAAGGCTACACCTTC	CASSLALDRGRQGYTF
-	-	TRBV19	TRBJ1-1	TGTGCCAGTAGATTACAGGTGAACACTGAAGCTTTCTTT	CASRLQVNTEAFF
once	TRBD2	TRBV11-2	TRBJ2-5	TGTGCCAGCAGCTCCGGGACTAGCGGGAGGCGAGAGACCCAGTACTTC	CASSSGTSGRRETQYF
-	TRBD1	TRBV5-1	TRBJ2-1	TGCGCCAGCAGCCCGGACAGGGAAGAGCAGTTCTTC	CASSPDREEQFF
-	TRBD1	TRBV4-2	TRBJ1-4	TGTGCCAGCAGCCAAGGCTCAGGGGGCTCGATTGAAAAACTGTTTTTT	CASSQGSGGSIEKLFF
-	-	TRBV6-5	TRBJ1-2	TGTGCCAGCAGTTCACCCTCCGGGGGCTACACCTTC	CASSSPSGGYTF
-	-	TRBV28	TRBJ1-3	TGTGCCAGCAAGGCAGAGACACACTCTGGAAACACCATATATTTT	CASKAETHSGNTIYF
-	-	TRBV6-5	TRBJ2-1	TGTGCCAGCAGTTTTCAGGGCAATGAGCAGTTCTTC	CASSFQGNEQFF
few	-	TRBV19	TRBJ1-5	TGTGCCACTAATGCGGGGGAGTTTATGAATCAGCCCCAGCATTTT	CATNAGEFMNQPQHF
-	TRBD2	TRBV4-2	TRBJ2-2	TGTGCCAGCAGCCAGGGGACTAGCGGGAGGGCCACCGGGGAGCTGTTTTTT	CASSQGTSGRATGELFF
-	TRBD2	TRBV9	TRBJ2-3	TGTGCCAGCAGCGCCTCTAGCGGGGGGGCCACAGATACGCAGTATTTT	CASSASSGGATDTQYF
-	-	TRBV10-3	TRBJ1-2	TGTGCCATCAGTGAGTCCGGGAGGTATGGCTACACCTTC	CAISESGRYGYTF
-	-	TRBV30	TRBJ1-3	TGTGCCTGGAGTGTGAGGAGAAGCTCTGGAAACACCATATATTTT	CAWSVRRSSGNTIYF
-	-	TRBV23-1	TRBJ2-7	TGCGCCAGCAGCCAACACCAACGACAAACCCCCTACGAGCAGTACTTC	CASSQHQRQTPYEQYF
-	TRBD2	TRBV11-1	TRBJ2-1	TGTGCCAGCAGCTTACGACCCGGGACTATTGACAATGAGCAGTTCTTC	CASSLRPGTIDNEQFF
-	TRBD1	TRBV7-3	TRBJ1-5	TGTGCCAGCAGCTTAGACAGGGGGCCTTTATGGCCCCAGCATTTT	CASSLDRGPLWPQHF
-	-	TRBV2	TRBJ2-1	TGTGCCAGCCGTAGGGACTCTTCCGCCCACAATGAGCAGTTCTTC	CASRRDSSAHNEQFF
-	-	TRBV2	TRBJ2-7	TGTGCCAGCAGTGAGAAGTCCTACGAGCAGTACTTC	CASSEKSYEQYF
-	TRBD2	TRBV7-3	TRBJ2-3	TGTGCCAGCAGCTTAGGGCTAGCGGGGGGGCCAGGCACAGATACGCAGTATTTT	CASSLGLAGGPGTDTQYF
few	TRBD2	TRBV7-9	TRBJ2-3	TGTGCCAGCAGCTTATCCCCAGGGCTAGCGGGTAGCACAGATACGCAGTATTTT	CASSLSPGLAGSTDTQYF
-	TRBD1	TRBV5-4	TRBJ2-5	TGTGCCAGCAGCTTACAGGGGGCGGCCGAGACCCAGTACTTC	CASSLQGAAETQYF
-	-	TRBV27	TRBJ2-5	TGTGCCAGCAGTTTCGACTTCACCAATGGAGAGACCCAGTACTTC	CASSFDFTNGETQYF
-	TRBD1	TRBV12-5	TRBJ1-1	TGTGCTAGTGGTTTGGGAGGACAGGGAGGTAACACTGAAGCTTTCTTT	CASGLGGQGGNTEAFF
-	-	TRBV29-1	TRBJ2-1	TGCAGCGCCGAGAGGGATAGCTCCTACAATGAGCAGTTCTTC	CSAERDSSYNEQFF
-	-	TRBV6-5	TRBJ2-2	TGTGCCAGCAGTTCCGTGGGACTCATGGGGACCGGGGAGCTGTTTTTT	CASSSVGLMGTGELFF
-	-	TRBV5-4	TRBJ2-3	TGTGCCAGCAGCTTGCCTGCGGCAGATACGCAGTATTTT	CASSLPAADTQYF